This TCR beta chain was recorded in a study of identical twins. TCRdb re-derived calls from the 5' RACE reads in MiXCR, one entry per CDR3 protein. Of about 790,000 distinct CDR3 sequences in the sample, 15% to 20% are singletons; the top ten hold about an eighth. Germline V gene sequence: CDR1 MNHEY, CDR2 SMNVEV (reference sequence). V was clipped by 2 bases and J by 4 bases, with 8 bases between them. The CDR3 is 13 amino acids. These data are also associated with another study on T cells expressing NK-cell markers.

The V call is TRBV27, the J call TRBJ1-2, with D unresolved. The sequencing sample was made of PBMCs. The clonotype was recovered from a woman aged 18 to 35 in good health. In nucleotides, the CDR3 is TGTGCCAGCAGTTTAAGCAGGTTCTATGGCTACACCTTC. This codes for CASSLSRFYGYTF.